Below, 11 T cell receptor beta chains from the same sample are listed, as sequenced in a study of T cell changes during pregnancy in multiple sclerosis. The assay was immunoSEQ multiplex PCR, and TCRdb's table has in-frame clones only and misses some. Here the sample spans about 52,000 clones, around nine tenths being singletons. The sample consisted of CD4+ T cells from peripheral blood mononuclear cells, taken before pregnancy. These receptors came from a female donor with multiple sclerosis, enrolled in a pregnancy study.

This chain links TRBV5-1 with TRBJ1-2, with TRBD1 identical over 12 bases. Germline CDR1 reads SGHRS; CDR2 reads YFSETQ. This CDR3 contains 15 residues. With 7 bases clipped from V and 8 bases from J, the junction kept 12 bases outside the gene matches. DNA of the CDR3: TGCGCCAGCCAGATTCCGGGACAGGGGGCGTCGGGCTACACCTTC. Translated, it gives CASQIPGQGASGYTF.

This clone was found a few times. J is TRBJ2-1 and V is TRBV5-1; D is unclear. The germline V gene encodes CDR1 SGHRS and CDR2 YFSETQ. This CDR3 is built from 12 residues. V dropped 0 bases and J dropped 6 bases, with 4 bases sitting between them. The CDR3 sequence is CASSLVLNEQFF. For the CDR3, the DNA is TGCGCCAGCAGCTTGGTTCTCAATGAGCAGTTCTTC.

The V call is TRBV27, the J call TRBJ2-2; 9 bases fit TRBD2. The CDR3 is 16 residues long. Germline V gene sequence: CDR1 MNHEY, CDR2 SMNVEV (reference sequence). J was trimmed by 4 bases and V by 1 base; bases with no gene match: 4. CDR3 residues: CASSLFAGGGTGELFF. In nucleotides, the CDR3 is TGTGCCAGCAGTTTATTTGCGGGAGGGGGCACCGGGGAGCTGTTTTTT.

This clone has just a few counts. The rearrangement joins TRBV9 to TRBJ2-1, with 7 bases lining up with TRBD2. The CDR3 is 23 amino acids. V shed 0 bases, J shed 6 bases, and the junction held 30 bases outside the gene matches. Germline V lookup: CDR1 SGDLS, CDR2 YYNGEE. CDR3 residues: CASSVASYSASGPWRRRGNEQFF. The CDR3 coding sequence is TGTGCCAGCAGCGTAGCTTCTTATAGTGCTAGCGGTCCCTGGAGACGGAGGGGCAATGAGCAGTTCTTC.

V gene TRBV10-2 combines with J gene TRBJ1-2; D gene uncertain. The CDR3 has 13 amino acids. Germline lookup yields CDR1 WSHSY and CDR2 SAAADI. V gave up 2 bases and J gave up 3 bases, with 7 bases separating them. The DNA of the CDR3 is TGCGCCAGCAGTGAGCGGGGTTACTATGGCTACACCTTC. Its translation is CASSERGYYGYTF.

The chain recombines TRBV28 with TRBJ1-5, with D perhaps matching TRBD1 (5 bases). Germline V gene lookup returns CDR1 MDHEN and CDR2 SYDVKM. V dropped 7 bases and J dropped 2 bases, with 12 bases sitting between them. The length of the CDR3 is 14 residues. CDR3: CASTTAGGNQPQHF. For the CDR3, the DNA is TGTGCCAGCACCACTGCGGGGGGCAATCAGCCCCAGCATTTT.

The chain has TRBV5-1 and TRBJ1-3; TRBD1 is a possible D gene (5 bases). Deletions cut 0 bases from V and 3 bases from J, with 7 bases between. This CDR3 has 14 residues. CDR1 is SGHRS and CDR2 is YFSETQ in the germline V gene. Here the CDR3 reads CASSLAGLGNTIYF. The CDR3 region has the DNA TGCGCCAGCAGCTTGGCAGGGCTTGGAAACACCATATATTTT.

CDR3 sequence: CATSRVSGVSSGNTIYF. The CDR3, as DNA: TGTGCCACCAGCAGAGTTTCGGGAGTCAGCTCTGGAAACACCATATATTTT. The chain uses TRBV15 and TRBJ1-3; no clear D gene. The CDR3 runs to 17 residues. CDR1 LNHNV and CDR2 YYDKDF come from the germline V gene (reference sequence). V was shortened by 1 base and J by 0 bases, with 13 bases between the two germline ends.

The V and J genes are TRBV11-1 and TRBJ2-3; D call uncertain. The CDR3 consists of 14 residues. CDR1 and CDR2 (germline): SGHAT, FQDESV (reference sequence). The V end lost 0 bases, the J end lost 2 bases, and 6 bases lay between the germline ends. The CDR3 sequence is CASSLAPVTDTQYF. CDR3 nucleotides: TGTGCCAGCAGCTTAGCCCCAGTCACAGATACGCAGTATTTT.

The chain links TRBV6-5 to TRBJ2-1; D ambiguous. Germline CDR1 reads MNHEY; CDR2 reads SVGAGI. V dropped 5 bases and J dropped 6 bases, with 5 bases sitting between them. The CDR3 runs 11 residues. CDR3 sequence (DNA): TGTGCCAGCAGTCGACTCAATGAGCAGTTCTTC. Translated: CASSRLNEQFF.

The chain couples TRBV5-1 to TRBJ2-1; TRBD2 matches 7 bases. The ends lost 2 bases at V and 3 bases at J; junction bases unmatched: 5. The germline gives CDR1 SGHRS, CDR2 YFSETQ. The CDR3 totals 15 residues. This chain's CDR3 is CASSLTASGYNEQFF. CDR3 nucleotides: TGCGCCAGCAGCTTAACGGCTAGCGGCTACAATGAGCAGTTCTTC.